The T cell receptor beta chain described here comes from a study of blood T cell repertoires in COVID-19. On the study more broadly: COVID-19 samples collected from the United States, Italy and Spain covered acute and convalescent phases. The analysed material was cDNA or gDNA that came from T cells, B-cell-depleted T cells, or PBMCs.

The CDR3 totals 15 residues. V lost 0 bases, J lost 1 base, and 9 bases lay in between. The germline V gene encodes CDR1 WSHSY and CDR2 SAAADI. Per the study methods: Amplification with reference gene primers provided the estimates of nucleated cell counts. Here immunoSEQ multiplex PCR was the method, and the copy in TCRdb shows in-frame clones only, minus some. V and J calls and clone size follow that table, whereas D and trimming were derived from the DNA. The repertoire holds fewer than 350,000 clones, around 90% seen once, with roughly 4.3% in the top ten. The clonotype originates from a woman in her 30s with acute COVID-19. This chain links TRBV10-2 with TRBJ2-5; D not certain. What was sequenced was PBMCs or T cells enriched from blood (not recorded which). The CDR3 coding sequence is TGCGCCAGCAGTGAGTCAGTGGCAACCCAAGAGACCCAGTACTTC. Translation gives CASSESVATQETQYF.